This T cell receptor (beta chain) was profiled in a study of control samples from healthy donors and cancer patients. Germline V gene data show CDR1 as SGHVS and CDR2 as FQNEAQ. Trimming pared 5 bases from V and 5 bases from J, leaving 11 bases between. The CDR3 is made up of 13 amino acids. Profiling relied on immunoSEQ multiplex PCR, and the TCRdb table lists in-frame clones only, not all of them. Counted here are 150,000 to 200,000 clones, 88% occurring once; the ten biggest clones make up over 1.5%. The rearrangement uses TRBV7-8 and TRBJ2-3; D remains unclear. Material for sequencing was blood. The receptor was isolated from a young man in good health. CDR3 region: CASSPLSEDTQYF. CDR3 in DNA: TGTGCCAGCAGCCCCCTCAGTGAAGATACGCAGTATTTT.